Below, 13 T cell receptor beta chains from the same sample are listed, as sequenced in a study of cytomegalovirus exposure and HLA in healthy donors. Using immunoSEQ multiplex PCR, the repertoire was profiled, and TCRdb retains in-frame clones only, with some absent. The sample holds 250,000 to 350,000 clones, roughly 86% seen once. Sequenced sample: PBMCs. These receptor sequences come from a man under 40 in good health and CMV-seronegative.

This chain connects TRBV19 to TRBJ1-2, with 8 bases that match TRBD1. CDR3 length: 13 residues. Germline V gene sequence: CDR1 LNHDA, CDR2 SQIVND (reference sequence). The V segment lost 7 bases and the J segment 6 bases; nucleotides outside the gene matches: 7. The CDR3 protein is CASKHRGANGYTF. The CDR3 DNA follows: TGTGCCAGTAAGCACAGGGGGGCTAATGGCTACACCTTC.

The genes are TRBV6-5 and TRBJ2-1; TRBD2 might be the D (5 bases). CDR3 size: 14 residues. Per germline, CDR1 MNHEY and CDR2 SVGAGI. Trimming stripped 6 bases from V and 6 bases from J, with 15 bases between. CDR3 sequence reads: CASRGLGLGNEQFF. CDR3 nucleotide sequence: TGTGCCAGCAGAGGCCTTGGACTGGGCAATGAGCAGTTCTTC.

The genes are TRBV16 and TRBJ1-4; TRBD1 might be the D (6 bases). Trimming left V 0 bases short and J 6 bases short, with 23 bases between. Germline values: CDR1 KGHSY, CDR2 FQNENV. The CDR3 runs 19 residues. CDR3 DNA sequence: TGTGCCAGCAGCCAATCGGTTCAATCGTACTCGGACAGTGATGAAAAACTGTTTTTT. This gives the protein CASSQSVQSYSDSDEKLFF. The entire variable domain, with the rest obtained from reference TRBV16 and TRBJ1-4, is as follows: GEEVAQTPKHLVRGEGQKAKLYCAPIKGHSYVFWYQQVLKNEFKFLISFQNENVFDETGMPKERFSAKCLPNSPCSLEIQATKLEDSAVYFCASSQSVQSYSDSDEKLFFGSGTQLSVL.

This chain connects TRBV29-1 to TRBJ1-2; possible D gene TRBD1, 5 bases. Per the germline V gene, CDR1 is SQVTM and CDR2 is ANQGSEA. This CDR3 comprises 14 residues. V was clipped by 4 bases and J by 1 base, with 13 bases between them. This CDR3 reads CSVGGGTNNYGYTF. The CDR3 DNA sequence: TGCAGCGTTGGTGGGGGGACCAATAACTATGGCTACACCTTC.

This clone was detected only once. The rearrangement joins TRBV19 to TRBJ2-5; possible D gene TRBD2, 5 bases. The CDR3 spans 14 residues. Trimming took off 3 bases at V and 5 bases at J, with 13 bases between the two ends. Germline-derived CDR1 and CDR2 are LNHDA and SQIVND (reference sequence). The CDR3 reads CASSIGLLRETQYF. In nucleotides, the CDR3 is TGTGCCAGTAGTATCGGACTGCTGAGGGAGACCCAGTACTTC.

CDR3 nucleotides: TGCGCCAGCAGCTTGACAGGGGGTAGGTACGAGCAGTACTTC. Encoded protein: CASSLTGGRYEQYF. V gene TRBV5-1 combines with J gene TRBJ2-7, with 8 bases fitting TRBD1. The V segment lost 1 base and the J segment 4 bases; nucleotides outside the gene matches: 4. The germline V gene has CDR1 SGHRS and CDR2 YFSETQ. The CDR3 has 14 residues.

The chain couples TRBV10-2 to TRBJ1-2, with 8 bases matching TRBD1. This CDR3 region has 16 residues. With V trimmed by 6 bases and J by 7 bases, 16 bases remained unmatched. Germline lookup yields CDR1 WSHSY and CDR2 SAAADI. The CDR3 loop is CASSHIPQGGLGGYTF. The CDR3 bases are TGCGCCAGCAGCCATATACCACAGGGGGGACTCGGTGGCTACACCTTC.

V is TRBV30 and J is TRBJ2-1; 10 bases fit TRBD1. After removal of 4 bases from V and 10 bases from J, the junction contained 10 bases not matched to a gene. The CDR3 has 14 residues. Germline CDR1 GTSNPN, CDR2 SVGIG (reference sequence). The CDR3 DNA follows: TGTGCCTGGACGCGCGGGACAGGGGAAAAGGAGCAGTTCTTC. As protein: CAWTRGTGEKEQFF.

This clone was detected a few times. V is TRBV25-1 and J is TRBJ1-5; 8 bases are shared with TRBD1. Per germline, CDR1 MGHDK and CDR2 SYGVNS. Germline trimming cut 8 bases from V and 7 bases from J; bases unmatched to any gene: 7. This CDR3 region has 13 residues. The CDR3 coding sequence is TGTGCCAGCGGACAGGGAGTTAGCCAGCCCCAGCATTTT. Translating it yields CASGQGVSQPQHF.

This chain connects TRBV7-9 to TRBJ2-1; no reliable D call. Germline CDR1 is SEHNR and CDR2 is FQNEAQ (reference sequence). This CDR3 is built from 11 residues. The V end lost 8 bases, the J end lost 4 bases, and 6 bases lay between the germline ends. The CDR3 coding sequence is TGTGCCAGCGCCGAGTACAATGAGCAGTTCTTC. It encodes CASAEYNEQFF.

The chain uses TRBV7-8 and TRBJ2-7; TRBD2 matches at 10 bases. The CDR3 has 14 residues. Germline lookup yields CDR1 SGHVS and CDR2 FQNEAQ. The junction had 2 bases not matched to a gene; V was cut back by 5 bases and J by 1 base. The CDR3 sequence: CASSPGLASYEQYF. CDR3 coding DNA: TGTGCCAGCAGCCCGGGACTAGCGTCCTACGAGCAGTACTTC.

This clone has just one count. This sequence joins TRBV29-1 and TRBJ1-1, with unresolved D. The germline V gene has CDR1 SQVTM and CDR2 ANQGSEA. Trimming pared 0 bases from V and 5 bases from J, leaving 13 bases between. The CDR3 length is 14 residues. Written as DNA, the CDR3 is TGCAGCGTTGAAGAACGGGATTCTAGGACTGAAGCTTTCTTT. Protein sequence: CSVEERDSRTEAFF.

The table lists this clone with a count of one. This chain connects TRBV6-5 to TRBJ2-1, with a possible D match to TRBD1 (7 bases). The CDR3 contains 14 residues. V was cut by 6 bases and J by 7 bases, with 16 bases left in between. Germline assignment: CDR1 MNHEY and CDR2 SVGAGI. DNA of the CDR3: TGTGCCAGCAGCTCAGGGGGGCCGTTTAATGAGCAGTTCTTC. It translates to CASSSGGPFNEQFF.